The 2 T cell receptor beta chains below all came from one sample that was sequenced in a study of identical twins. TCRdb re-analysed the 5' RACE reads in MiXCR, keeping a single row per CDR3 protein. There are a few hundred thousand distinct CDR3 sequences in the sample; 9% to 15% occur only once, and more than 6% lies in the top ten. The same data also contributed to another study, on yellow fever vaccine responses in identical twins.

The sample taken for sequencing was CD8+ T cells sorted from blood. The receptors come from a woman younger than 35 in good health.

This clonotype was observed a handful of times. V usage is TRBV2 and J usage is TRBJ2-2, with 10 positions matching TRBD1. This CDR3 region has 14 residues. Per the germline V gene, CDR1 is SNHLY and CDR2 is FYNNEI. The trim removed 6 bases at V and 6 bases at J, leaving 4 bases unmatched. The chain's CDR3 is CASRMGQGSGELFF. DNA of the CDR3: TGTGCCAGCAGGATGGGACAGGGGTCCGGGGAGCTGTTTTTT.

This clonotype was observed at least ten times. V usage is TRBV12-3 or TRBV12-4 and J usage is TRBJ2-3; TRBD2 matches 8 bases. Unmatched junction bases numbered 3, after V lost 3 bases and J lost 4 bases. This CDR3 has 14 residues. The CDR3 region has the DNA TGTGCCAGCAGTTTTACGGGAGGGGCAGATACGCAGTATTTT. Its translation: CASSFTGGADTQYF.